This T cell receptor (beta chain) is from a study of blood T cell repertoires in COVID-19. Study at large: Samples of COVID-19 (acute and convalescent) were obtained from the United States, Italy and Spain. Nucleic acid was either cDNA or gDNA, and it came from T cells, B-cell-depleted T cells, or PBMCs.

As processed by the authors: By means of reference gene primer amplification, nucleated cell counts were estimated. Sequencing was performed with immunoSEQ multiplex PCR; in TCRdb, only in-frame clones are kept and a portion is missing. The V and J calls and clone size are taken from that table; D and trimming were inferred from the DNA. The table lists under 200,000 clones, around 90% of them singletons, with 0.53% in the top ten. The germline CDR1 and CDR2 sequences are SGHNT and YYREEE (reference sequence). This CDR3 has 16 amino acids. Trimming left V 1 base short and J 5 bases short, with 19 bases between. This clone was observed a few times.

The genes are TRBV5-4 and TRBJ2-7; D gene uncertain. Sample: peripheral blood. This clonotype was sampled from a man aged 50 to 59 with acute or convalescent COVID-19. The chain's CDR3 is CASSLFETPSSHEQYV. The DNA for the CDR3 is TGTGCCAGCAGCTTGTTTGAGACTCCGAGTAGCCACGAGCAGTACGTC.